This record covers a single T cell receptor (beta chain). Via MiXCR, TCRdb re-called the RT-PCR reads, giving one row per CDR3 protein. Seen here are about a million distinct CDR3 sequences, roughly 18% observed once, and the top ten hold approximately 5.9%. The V end was cut by 7 bases, the J end by 4 bases, with 14 bases between. Per germline, CDR1 SQVTM and CDR2 ANQGSEA. The CDR3 runs to 13 residues. This specimen comes from a study of patients and donors after allogeneic stem cell transplantation. What was sequenced was blood, either unsorted or a sorted T cell fraction (not recorded which). The gene calls are TRBV29-1 and TRBJ1-3; TRBD1 is a possible D gene (6 bases). The sequence was collected from a human donor who was either an allogeneic HSCT recipient or a stem cell or donor lymphocyte infusion donor (not recorded which). It is not recorded whose cells these are; they may come from a transplant donor. This CDR3 is CSAAGTSGNTIYF. CDR3 coding DNA: TGCAGCGCGGCGGGGACATCCGGAAACACCATATATTTT.